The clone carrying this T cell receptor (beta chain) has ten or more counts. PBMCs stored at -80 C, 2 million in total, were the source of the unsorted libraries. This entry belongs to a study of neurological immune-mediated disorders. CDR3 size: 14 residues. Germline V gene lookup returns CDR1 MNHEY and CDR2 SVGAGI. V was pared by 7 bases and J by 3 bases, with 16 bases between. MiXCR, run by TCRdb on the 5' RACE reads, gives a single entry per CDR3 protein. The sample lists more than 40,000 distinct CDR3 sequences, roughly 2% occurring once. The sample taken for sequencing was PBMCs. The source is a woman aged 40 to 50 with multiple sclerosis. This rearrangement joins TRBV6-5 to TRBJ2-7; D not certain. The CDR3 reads CASTPFAGLYEQYF. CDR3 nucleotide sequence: TGTGCCAGCACCCCGTTCGCAGGCCTCTACGAGCAGTACTTC.